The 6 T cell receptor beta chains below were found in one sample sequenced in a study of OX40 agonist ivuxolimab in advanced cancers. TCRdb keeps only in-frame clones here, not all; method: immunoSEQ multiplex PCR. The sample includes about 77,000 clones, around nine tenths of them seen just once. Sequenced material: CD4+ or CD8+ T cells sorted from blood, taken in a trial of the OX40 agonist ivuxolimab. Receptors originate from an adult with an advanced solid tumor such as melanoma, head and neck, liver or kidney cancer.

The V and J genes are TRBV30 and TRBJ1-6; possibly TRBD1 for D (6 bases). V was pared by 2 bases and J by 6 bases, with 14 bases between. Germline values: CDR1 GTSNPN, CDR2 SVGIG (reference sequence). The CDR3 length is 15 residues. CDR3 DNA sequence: TGTGCCTGGAGTCTCGGGGGGGCAAGTAATTCACCCCTCCACTTT. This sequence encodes CAWSLGGASNSPLHF.

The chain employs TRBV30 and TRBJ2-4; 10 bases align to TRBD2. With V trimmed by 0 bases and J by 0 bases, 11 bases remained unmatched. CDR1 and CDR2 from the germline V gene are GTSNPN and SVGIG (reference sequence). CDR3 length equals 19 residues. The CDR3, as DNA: TGTGCCTGGAGTGTCCCCCCAGCGGGGGGGATCCTAGCCAAAAACATTCAGTACTTC. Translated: CAWSVPPAGGILAKNIQYF.

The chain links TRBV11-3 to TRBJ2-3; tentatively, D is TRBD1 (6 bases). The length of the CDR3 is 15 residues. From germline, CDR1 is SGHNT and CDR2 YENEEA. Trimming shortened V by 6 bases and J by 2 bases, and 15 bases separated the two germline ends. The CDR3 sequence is CASSISGTNTDTQYF. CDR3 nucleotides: TGTGCCAGCAGTATATCCGGGACAAACACAGATACGCAGTATTTT. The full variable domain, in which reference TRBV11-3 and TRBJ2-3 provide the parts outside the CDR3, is EAGVVQSPRYKIIEKKQPVAFWCNPISGHNTLYWYLQNLGQGPELLIRYENEEAVDDSQLPKDRFSAERLKGVDSTLKIQPAELGDSAVYLCASSISGTNTDTQYFGPGTRLTVL.

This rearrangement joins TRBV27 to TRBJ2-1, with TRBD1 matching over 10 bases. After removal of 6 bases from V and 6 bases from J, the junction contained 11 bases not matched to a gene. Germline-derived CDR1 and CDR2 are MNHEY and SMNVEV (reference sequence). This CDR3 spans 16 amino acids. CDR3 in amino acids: CASSRGDRGRSNEQFF. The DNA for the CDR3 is TGTGCCAGCAGCCGGGGTGACAGGGGGCGTTCCAATGAGCAGTTCTTC.

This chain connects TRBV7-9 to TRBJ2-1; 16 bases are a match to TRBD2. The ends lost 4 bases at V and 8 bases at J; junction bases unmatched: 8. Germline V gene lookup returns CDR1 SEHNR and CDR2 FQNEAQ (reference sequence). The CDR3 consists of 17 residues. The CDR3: CASSSGLAGGGLDEQFF. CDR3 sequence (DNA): TGTGCCAGCAGCTCGGGACTAGCGGGAGGGGGGCTCGATGAGCAGTTCTTC.

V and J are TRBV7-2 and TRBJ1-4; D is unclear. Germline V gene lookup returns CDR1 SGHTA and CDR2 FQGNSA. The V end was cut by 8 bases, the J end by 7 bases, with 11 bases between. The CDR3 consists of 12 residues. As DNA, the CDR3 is TGTGCCAGCGCCTTCATTTCTGAAAAACTGTTTTTT. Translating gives CASAFISEKLFF.